This T cell receptor (beta chain) was identified in a study of blood T cell repertoires in COVID-19. In the study overall: Italy, Spain and the United States were the sources of the convalescent and acute COVID-19 samples.

Germline V CDR1 and CDR2: SGHRS, YFSETQ. This CDR3 contains 13 residues. V was pared by 2 bases and J by 14 bases, with 7 bases of the junction left unmatched. Measured with immunoSEQ multiplex PCR; TCRdb has only the in-frame clones, and not every one. The sample has about 200,000 clones; approximately 80% are singletons. The chain combines TRBV5-1 with TRBJ1-4; 9 positions agree with TRBD1. This receptor was identified in a man aged 40-50 years who had recovered from COVID-19. Source material: PBMCs or T cells enriched from blood (not recorded which). CDR3 amino acids: CASSLTGQGRLFF. The CDR3 nucleotides are TGCGCCAGCAGCTTAACTGGACAGGGGAGGCTGTTTTTT.